The TCR beta chain described here comes from a study of kidney transplant recipient with SARS-CoV-2 infection. To note about this clonotype: A much larger clone is a single base away; this may be a read error.

CDR3 length: 15 residues. Per the germline V gene, CDR1 is SNHLY and CDR2 is FYNNEI. TCRdb reanalysed the reads using MiXCR and keeps one entry per CDR3 protein. The sample shows roughly 250,000 distinct CDR3 sequences, around 28% of them seen only once. This receptor was obtained from a male patient in his thirties who had COVID-19 and was a kidney transplant recipient. Some T cells may trace back to the graft donor. The V and J genes are TRBV2 and TRBJ2-5; 8 nucleotides match TRBD1. The J call may be faulty, since TRBJ2-7 better matches the DNA end. The sample consisted of a blood sample, taken at baseline and on roughly day 110 from a kidney transplant recipient. Here the CDR3 DNA reads TGTGCCAGCGGCGACCTCTATGGCAGGGGGCTCGAGCAGTACTTC. Protein: CASGDLYGRGLEQYF.